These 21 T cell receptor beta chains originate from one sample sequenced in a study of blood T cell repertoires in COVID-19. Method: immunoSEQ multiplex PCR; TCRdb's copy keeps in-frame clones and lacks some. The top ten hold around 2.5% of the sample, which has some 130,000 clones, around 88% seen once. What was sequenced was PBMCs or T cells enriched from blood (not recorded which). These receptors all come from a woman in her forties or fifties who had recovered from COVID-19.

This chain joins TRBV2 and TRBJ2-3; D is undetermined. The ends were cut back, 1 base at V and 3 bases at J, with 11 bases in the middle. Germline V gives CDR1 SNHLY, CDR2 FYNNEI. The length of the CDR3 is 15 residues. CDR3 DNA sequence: TGTGCCAGCAGTGAAGGTGTTACTCGAACAGATACGCAGTATTTT. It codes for CASSEGVTRTDTQYF.

In nucleotides, the CDR3 is TGTGCCAGCACCGGGGCGGGGTCGAGGAATGAGCAGTTCTTC. It translates to CASTGAGSRNEQFF. The genes are TRBV25-1 and TRBJ2-1, with D tentatively TRBD2 (6 bases). The CDR3 spans 14 residues. Trimming took 7 bases from V and 7 from J, leaving 17 bases between them. Germline lookup yields CDR1 MGHDK and CDR2 SYGVNS.

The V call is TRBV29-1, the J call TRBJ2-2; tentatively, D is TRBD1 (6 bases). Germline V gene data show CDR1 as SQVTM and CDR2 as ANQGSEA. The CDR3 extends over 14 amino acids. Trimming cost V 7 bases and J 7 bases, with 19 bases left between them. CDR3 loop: CSARDTSLGGELFF. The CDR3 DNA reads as TGCAGCGCCCGGGACACAAGTCTGGGCGGGGAGCTGTTTTTT.

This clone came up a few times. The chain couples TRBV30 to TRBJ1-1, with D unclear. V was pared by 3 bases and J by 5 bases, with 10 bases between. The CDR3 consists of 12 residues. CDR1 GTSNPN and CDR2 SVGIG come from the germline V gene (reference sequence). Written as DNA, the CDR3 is TGTGCCTGGAGATGGAGGAGAACTGAAGCTTTCTTT. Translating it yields CAWRWRRTEAFF.

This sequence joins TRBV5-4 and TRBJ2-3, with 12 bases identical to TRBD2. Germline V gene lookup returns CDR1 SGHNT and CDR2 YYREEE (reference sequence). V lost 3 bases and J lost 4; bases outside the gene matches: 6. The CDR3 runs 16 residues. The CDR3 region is CASSSWTSGDADTQYF. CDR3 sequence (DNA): TGTGCCAGCAGCTCCTGGACTAGCGGGGACGCAGATACGCAGTATTTT. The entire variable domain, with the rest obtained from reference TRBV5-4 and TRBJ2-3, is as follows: ETGVTQSPTHLIKTRGQQVTLRCSSQSGHNTVSWYQQALGQGPQFIFQYYREEENGRGNFPPRFSGLQFPNYSSELNVNALELDDSALYLCASSSWTSGDADTQYFGPGTRLTVL.

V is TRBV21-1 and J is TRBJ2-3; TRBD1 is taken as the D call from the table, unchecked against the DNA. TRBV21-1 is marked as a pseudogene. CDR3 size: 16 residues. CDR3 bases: TGTGCCAGCAGCAAAGGTCCTGAAACAGACACAGATACGCAGTATTTT. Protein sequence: CASSKGPETDTDTQYF.

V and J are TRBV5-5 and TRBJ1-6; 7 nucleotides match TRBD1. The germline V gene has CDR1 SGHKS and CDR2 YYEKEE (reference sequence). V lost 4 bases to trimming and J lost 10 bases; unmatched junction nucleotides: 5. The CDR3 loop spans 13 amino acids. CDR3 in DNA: TGTGCCAGCAGCAGACAGGGCGACTCACCCCTCCACTTT. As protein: CASSRQGDSPLHF.

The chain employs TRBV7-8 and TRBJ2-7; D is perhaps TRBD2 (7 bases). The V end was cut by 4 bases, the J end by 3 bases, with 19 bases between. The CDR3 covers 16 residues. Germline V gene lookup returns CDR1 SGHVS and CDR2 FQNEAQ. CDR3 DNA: TGTGCCAGCAGCTACAGGAGAGGGGGAGGGAACTACGAGCAGTACTTC. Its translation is CASSYRRGGGNYEQYF.

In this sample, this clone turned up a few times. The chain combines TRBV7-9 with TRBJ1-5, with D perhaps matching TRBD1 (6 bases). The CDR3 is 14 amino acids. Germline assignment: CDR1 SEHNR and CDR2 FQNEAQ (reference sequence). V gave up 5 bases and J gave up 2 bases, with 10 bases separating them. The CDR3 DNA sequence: TGTGCCAGCAGCCCCCGACAGGGCAATCAGCCCCAGCATTTT. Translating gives CASSPRQGNQPQHF. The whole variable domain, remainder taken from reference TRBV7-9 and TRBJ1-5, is DTGVSQNPRHKITKRGQNVTFRCDPISEHNRLYWYRQTLGQGPEFLTYFQNEAQLEKSRLLSDRFSAERPKGSFSTLEIQRTEQGDSAMYLCASSPRQGNQPQHFGDGTRLSIL.

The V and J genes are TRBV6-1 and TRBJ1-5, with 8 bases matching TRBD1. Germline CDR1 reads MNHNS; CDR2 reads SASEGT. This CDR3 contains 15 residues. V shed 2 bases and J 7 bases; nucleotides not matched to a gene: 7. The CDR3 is CASSETGTGRQPQHF. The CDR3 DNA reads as TGTGCCAGCAGTGAAACCGGGACAGGAAGGCAGCCCCAGCATTTT.

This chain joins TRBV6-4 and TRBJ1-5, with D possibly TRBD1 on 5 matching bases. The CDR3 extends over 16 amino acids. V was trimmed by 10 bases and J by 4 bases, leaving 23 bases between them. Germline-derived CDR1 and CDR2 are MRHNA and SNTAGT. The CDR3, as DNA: TGTGCCACGCTAAAGGGGCAGCCGGACCAAAATCAGCCCCAGCATTTT. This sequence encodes CATLKGQPDQNQPQHF.

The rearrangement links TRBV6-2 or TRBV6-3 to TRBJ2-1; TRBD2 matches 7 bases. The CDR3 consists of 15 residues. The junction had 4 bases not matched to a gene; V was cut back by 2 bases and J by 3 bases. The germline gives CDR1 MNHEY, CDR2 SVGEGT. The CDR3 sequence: CASSYAAGSYNEQFF. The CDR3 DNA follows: TGTGCCAGCAGTTACGCAGCGGGGAGCTACAATGAGCAGTTCTTC.

CDR3 in DNA: TGTGCCAGCAGACCGGACGGCGGGTACTATGGCTACACCTTC. Translating it yields CASRPDGGYYGYTF. This sequence joins TRBV6-5 and TRBJ1-2, with D unclear. Germline V gives CDR1 MNHEY, CDR2 SVGAGI. V lost 6 bases to trimming and J lost 3 bases, with 14 bases between them. The CDR3 is made up of 14 amino acids.

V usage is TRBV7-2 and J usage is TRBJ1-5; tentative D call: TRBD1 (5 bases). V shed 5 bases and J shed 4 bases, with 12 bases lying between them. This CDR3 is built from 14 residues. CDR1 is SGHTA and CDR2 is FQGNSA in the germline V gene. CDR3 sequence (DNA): TGTGCCAGCAGCCCCCTGGGGGGGAATCAGCCCCAGCATTTT. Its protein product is CASSPLGGNQPQHF.

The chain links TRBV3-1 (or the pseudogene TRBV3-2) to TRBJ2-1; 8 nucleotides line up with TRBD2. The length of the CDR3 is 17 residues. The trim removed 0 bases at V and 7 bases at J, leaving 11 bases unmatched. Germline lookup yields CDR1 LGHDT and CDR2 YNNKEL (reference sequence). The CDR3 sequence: CASSQDWAGGRANEQFF. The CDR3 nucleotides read TGTGCCAGCAGCCAAGATTGGGCGGGGGGACGTGCGAATGAGCAGTTCTTC.

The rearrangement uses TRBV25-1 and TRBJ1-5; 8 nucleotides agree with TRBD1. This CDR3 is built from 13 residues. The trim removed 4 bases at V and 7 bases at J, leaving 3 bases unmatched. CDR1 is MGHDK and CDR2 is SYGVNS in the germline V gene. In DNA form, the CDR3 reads TGTGCCAGCAGTGCCCCAGGGGGCCAGCCCCAGCATTTT. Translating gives CASSAPGGQPQHF.

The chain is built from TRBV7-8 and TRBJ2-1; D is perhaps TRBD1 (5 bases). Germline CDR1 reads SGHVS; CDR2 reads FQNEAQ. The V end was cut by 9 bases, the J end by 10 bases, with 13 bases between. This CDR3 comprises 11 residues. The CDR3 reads CASKGVREQFF. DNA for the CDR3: TGTGCCAGTAAAGGGGTCCGAGAGCAGTTCTTC.

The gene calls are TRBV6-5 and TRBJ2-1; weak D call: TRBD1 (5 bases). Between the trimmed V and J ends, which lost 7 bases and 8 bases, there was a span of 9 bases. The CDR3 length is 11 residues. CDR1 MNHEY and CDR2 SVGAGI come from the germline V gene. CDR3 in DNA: TGTGCCAGCATGTGGGGCGATGAGCAGTTCTTC. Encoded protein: CASMWGDEQFF.

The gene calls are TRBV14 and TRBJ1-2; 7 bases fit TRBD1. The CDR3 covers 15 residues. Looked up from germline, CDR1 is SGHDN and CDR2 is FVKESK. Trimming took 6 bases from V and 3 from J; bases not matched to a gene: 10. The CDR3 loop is CASSSRRGPYYGYTF. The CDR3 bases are TGTGCCAGCAGTAGTAGGAGGGGGCCCTACTATGGCTACACCTTC.

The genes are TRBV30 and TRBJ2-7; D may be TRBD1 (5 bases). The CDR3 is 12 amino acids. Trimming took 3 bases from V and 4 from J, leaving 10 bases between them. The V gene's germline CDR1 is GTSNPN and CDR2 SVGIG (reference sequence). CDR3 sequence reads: CAWRAGPYEQYF. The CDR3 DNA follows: TGTGCCTGGAGGGCAGGGCCTTACGAGCAGTACTTC.

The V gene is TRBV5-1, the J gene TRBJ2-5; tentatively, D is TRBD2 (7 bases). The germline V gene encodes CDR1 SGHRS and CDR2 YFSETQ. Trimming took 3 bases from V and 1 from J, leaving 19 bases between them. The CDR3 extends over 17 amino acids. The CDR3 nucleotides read TGCGCCAGCAGCTGGGAAAGGGGGGGGGACCCCCAAGAGACCCAGTACTTC. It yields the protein CASSWERGGDPQETQYF.